Below, 29 T cell receptor beta chains from the same sample are listed, as sequenced in a study of blood T cell repertoires in COVID-19. The table came from immunoSEQ multiplex PCR; TCRdb's copy has only in-frame clones and leaves some out. The repertoire holds approximately 150,000 clones, with approximately 80% as singletons. Material for sequencing was peripheral blood. The source of these receptors is a woman aged 45-65 years in a cohort sampled during active or convalescent COVID-19.

The chain couples TRBV2 to TRBJ1-2, with 10 bases lining up with TRBD1. The CDR3 runs to 14 residues. CDR1 and CDR2 (germline): SNHLY, FYNNEI. V was clipped by 5 bases and J by 6 bases; unmatched bases: 6. DNA of the CDR3: TGTGCCAGCAGTCCGGACAGGGGGGGCGATGGCTACACCTTC. This codes for CASSPDRGGDGYTF. Drawing the rest from reference TRBV2 and TRBJ1-2, the complete variable domain is EPEVTQTPSHQVTQMGQEVILRCVPISNHLYFYWYRQILGQKVEFLVSFYNNEISEKSEIFDDQFSVERPDGSNFTLKIRSTKLEDSAMYFCASSPDRGGDGYTFGSGTRLTVV.

The gene calls are TRBV5-1 and TRBJ2-2; 7 nucleotides align to TRBD1. The CDR3 runs to 14 residues. V dropped 4 bases and J dropped 5; count of bases not matched to a gene: 5. From germline, CDR1 is SGHRS and CDR2 YFSETQ. This CDR3 is CASSDRVVTGELFF. In nucleotides, the CDR3 is TGCGCCAGCAGCGACAGGGTTGTGACCGGGGAGCTGTTTTTT. Complete variable domain (other parts from reference TRBV5-1 and TRBJ2-2): KAGVTQTPRYLIKTRGQQVTLSCSPISGHRSVSWYQQTPGQGLQFLFEYFSETQRNKGNFPGRFSGRQFSNSRSEMNVSTLELGDSALYLCASSDRVVTGELFFGEGSRLTVL.

The rearrangement links TRBV3-1 (or the pseudogene TRBV3-2) to TRBJ1-6; perhaps TRBD1 as D (6 bases). Germline V CDR1 and CDR2: LGHDT, YNNKEL (reference sequence). The CDR3 consists of 14 residues. Deletions cut 0 bases from V and 13 bases from J, with 13 bases between. The CDR3 loop reads CASSQDTGKTPLHF. CDR3 nucleotides: TGTGCCAGCAGCCAAGATACAGGGAAAACCCCCCTCCACTTT.

This rearrangement joins TRBV2 to TRBJ1-5; 9 bases agree with TRBD1. Germline values: CDR1 SNHLY, CDR2 FYNNEI. The junction had 10 bases not matched to a gene; V was cut back by 4 bases and J by 6 bases. The CDR3 loop spans 16 amino acids. CDR3 nucleotides: TGTGCCAGCAGTGTGTCGGACAGGGGAGACAGTCAGCCCCAGCATTTT. Translating it yields CASSVSDRGDSQPQHF. The full variable domain, completed using reference TRBV2 and TRBJ1-5, is EPEVTQTPSHQVTQMGQEVILRCVPISNHLYFYWYRQILGQKVEFLVSFYNNEISEKSEIFDDQFSVERPDGSNFTLKIRSTKLEDSAMYFCASSVSDRGDSQPQHFGDGTRLSIL.

The chain has TRBV7-9 and TRBJ1-2; TRBD1 matches 8 bases. Germline values: CDR1 SEHNR, CDR2 FQNEAQ (reference sequence). With 6 bases clipped from V and 2 bases from J, the junction kept 8 bases outside the gene matches. This CDR3 is built from 15 residues. The CDR3 DNA sequence: TGTGCCAGCAGATACGGGGGACAGGCGAACTATGGCTACACCTTC. The encoded protein is CASRYGGQANYGYTF.

The chain employs TRBV3-1 (or the pseudogene TRBV3-2) and TRBJ1-2; 7 bases map to TRBD1. The CDR3 contains 17 residues. V shed 4 bases, J shed 0 bases, and the junction held 11 bases outside the gene matches. Looked up from germline, CDR1 is LGHDT and CDR2 is YNNKEL (reference sequence). The CDR3 coding sequence is TGTGCCAGCAGCCCTCTCCCTATAGGGGGCGCTAACTATGGCTACACCTTC. It encodes CASSPLPIGGANYGYTF.

The chain carries TRBV18 and TRBJ1-6, with D possibly being TRBD1 (6 bases). Germline V gene sequence: CDR1 KGHSH, CDR2 LQKENI. This CDR3 spans 14 amino acids. Trimming took off 5 bases at V and 7 bases at J, with 12 bases between the two ends. The DNA of the CDR3 is TGTGCCAGCTCAGCAGACAGGAGGAATTCACCCCTCCACTTT. It specifies CASSADRRNSPLHF.

This chain links TRBV7-2 with TRBJ2-2, with TRBD1 identical over 9 bases. The V gene end was trimmed by 2 bases and the J gene end by 4 bases; junction bases not matched to a gene: 11. This CDR3 is 18 amino acids long. The germline CDR1 and CDR2 sequences are SGHTA and FQGNSA. Here the CDR3 reads CASSLLTGTGITTGELFF. The CDR3 nucleotides are TGTGCCAGCAGCTTACTCACCGGGACAGGGATTACCACCGGGGAGCTGTTTTTT.

The rearrangement joins TRBV5-5 to TRBJ1-1; no reliable D call. The germline gives CDR1 SGHKS, CDR2 YYEKEE (reference sequence). The CDR3 loop spans 13 amino acids. The V and J ends lost 3 bases and 1 base respectively, with 7 bases between them. The CDR3, as DNA: TGTGCCAGCAGCTCAGAACCGAACACTGAAGCTTTCTTT. This encodes CASSSEPNTEAFF.

This clone was seen just once. This chain uses TRBV6-6 with TRBJ1-5; 7 bases line up with TRBD1. This CDR3 spans 16 amino acids. Germline CDR1 is MNHNY and CDR2 is SVGAGI (reference sequence). With 8 bases clipped from V and 2 bases from J, the junction kept 12 bases outside the gene matches. CDR3 loop: CASQPGGGQRNQPQHF. In DNA, the CDR3 is TGTGCCAGCCAGCCAGGGGGTGGACAGCGCAATCAGCCCCAGCATTTT.

J is TRBJ2-2 and V is TRBV18; 10 bases align to TRBD2. Germline CDR1 KGHSH, CDR2 LQKENI. This CDR3 region has 15 residues. V shed 5 bases and J 2 bases; nucleotides not matched to a gene: 2. CDR3 nucleotide sequence: TGTGCCAGCTCAACTAGCGGGGCTAACACCGGGGAGCTGTTTTTT. Protein: CASSTSGANTGELFF.

V and J are TRBV6-5 and TRBJ2-3; 10 bases align to TRBD2. CDR3 length: 15 residues. After removal of 6 bases from V and 6 bases from J, the junction contained 9 bases not matched to a gene. Per germline, CDR1 MNHEY and CDR2 SVGAGI. CDR3 amino acids: CASRLSGGARDTQYF. DNA for the CDR3: TGTGCCAGCAGGCTCAGCGGGGGGGCGAGGGATACGCAGTATTTT.

The chain combines TRBV9 with TRBJ1-4; D is perhaps TRBD1 (6 bases). Germline values: CDR1 SGDLS, CDR2 YYNGEE. The CDR3 sequence is 16 residues long. V was cut by 2 bases and J by 5 bases, with 16 bases left in between. CDR3 in DNA: TGTGCCAGCAGCGTCGGAACCGGGACACGAAATGAAAAACTGTTTTTT. It yields the protein CASSVGTGTRNEKLFF. The full variable domain, completed using reference TRBV9 and TRBJ1-4, is DSGVTQTPKHLITATGQRVTLRCSPRSGDLSVYWYQQSLDQGLQFLIQYYNGEERAKGNILERFSAQQFPDLHSELNLSSLELGDSALYFCASSVGTGTRNEKLFFGSGTQLSVL.

This clone came up once. V usage is TRBV6-2 or TRBV6-3 and J usage is TRBJ2-7; a possible D gene is TRBD1 (5 bases). This CDR3 spans 15 amino acids. CDR1 is MNHEY, CDR2 SVGEGT, per germline. Trimming shortened V by 5 bases and J by 2 bases, and 16 bases separated the two germline ends. In DNA, the CDR3 is TGTGCCAGCAGTGACGAAGCTAGGGGAACCTACGAGCAGTACTTC. This sequence encodes CASSDEARGTYEQYF.

This clone occurred a few times. The V call is TRBV15, the J call TRBJ2-7; 7 bases match TRBD1. Trimming cost V 1 base and J 0 bases; bases outside gene matches: 12. Germline V CDR1 and CDR2: LNHNV, YYDKDF (reference sequence). The CDR3 sequence is 18 residues long. CDR3 DNA sequence: TGTGCCACCAGCAGAGGGCGACTCGGGTCAGGGGGCTCCTACGAGCAGTACTTC. It specifies CATSRGRLGSGGSYEQYF.

The CDR3 loop reads CASSLEVAQGGYSYGYTF. The CDR3 region has the DNA TGTGCCAGCAGCTTAGAGGTCGCCCAGGGAGGGTACAGCTATGGCTACACCTTC. The V call is TRBV7-2, the J call TRBJ1-2; D possibly corresponds to TRBD1 (5 bases). The CDR3 sequence is 18 residues long. The germline V and J ends were trimmed by 1 base and 4 bases, with 22 bases remaining between them. Germline lookup yields CDR1 SGHTA and CDR2 FQGNSA.

This chain links TRBV19 with TRBJ1-2; 9 nucleotides line up with TRBD1. This CDR3 is built from 14 residues. Trimming took 3 bases from V and 6 from J; bases not matched to a gene: 5. Germline values: CDR1 LNHDA, CDR2 SQIVND (reference sequence). The CDR3 loop reads CASSIEDRGNGYTF. DNA for the CDR3: TGTGCCAGTAGTATCGAAGACAGGGGGAATGGCTACACCTTC.

This clone was observed once. The gene calls are TRBV7-9 and TRBJ2-4; D perhaps matches TRBD1 (6 bases). The CDR3 totals 16 residues. Germline lookup yields CDR1 SEHNR and CDR2 FQNEAQ (reference sequence). Between the trimmed V and J ends, which lost 2 bases and 2 bases, there was a span of 13 bases. CDR3 nucleotide sequence: TGTGCCAGCAGCTTATGGTCAGGGGTTTCCAAAAACATTCAGTACTTC. Its translation: CASSLWSGVSKNIQYF.

The rearrangement links TRBV7-8 to TRBJ2-5; 7 nucleotides line up with TRBD2. Germline V gives CDR1 SGHVS, CDR2 FQNEAQ. The junction had 6 bases not matched to a gene; V was cut back by 1 base and J by 4 bases. CDR3 length equals 15 residues. CDR3 protein: CASSLGGGAVETQYF. Here the CDR3 DNA reads TGTGCCAGCAGCTTAGGGGGAGGGGCAGTAGAGACCCAGTACTTC.

This clone occurred once. The V and J genes are TRBV15 and TRBJ1-2; a weak D match, TRBD1 (6 bases). Trimming pared 1 base from V and 3 bases from J, leaving 15 bases between. CDR1 and CDR2 from the germline V gene are LNHNV and YYDKDF (reference sequence). The CDR3 loop spans 16 amino acids. The CDR3 region is CATSRAIEQGHYGYTF. In DNA form, the CDR3 reads TGTGCCACCAGCAGAGCAATAGAACAGGGACACTATGGCTACACCTTC.

The J gene is TRBJ2-7, the V gene TRBV19; 9 nucleotides align to TRBD1. The germline gives CDR1 LNHDA, CDR2 SQIVND (reference sequence). V lost 8 bases to trimming and J lost 6 bases; unmatched junction nucleotides: 11. CDR3 length: 14 amino acids. This chain's CDR3 is CASGPGQGYAEQYF. DNA for the CDR3: TGTGCCAGTGGGCCGGGACAGGGCTACGCCGAGCAGTACTTC.

The gene calls are TRBV19 and TRBJ1-6, with 7 nucleotides matching TRBD1. The germline CDR1 and CDR2 sequences are LNHDA and SQIVND (reference sequence). The ends lost 5 bases at V and 8 bases at J; junction bases unmatched: 6. The CDR3 totals 14 residues. CDR3: CASSQGVGYSPLHF. The CDR3 DNA follows: TGTGCCAGTAGTCAGGGGGTCGGATATTCACCCCTCCACTTT.

This chain links TRBV13 with TRBJ2-7; no definite D call. CDR1 and CDR2 (germline): PRHDT, FYEKMQ (reference sequence). This CDR3 spans 13 amino acids. V was cut by 3 bases and J by 6 bases, with 12 bases left in between. CDR3 amino acids: CASSFRATGEQYF. CDR3 nucleotide sequence: TGTGCCAGCAGCTTTCGTGCGACTGGCGAGCAGTACTTC.

The chain uses TRBV15 and TRBJ1-2; D uncertain. The CDR3 consists of 13 residues. V shed 0 bases and J shed 4 bases, with 6 bases lying between them. Germline values: CDR1 LNHNV, CDR2 YYDKDF (reference sequence). CDR3 residues: CATSRDPLYGYTF. CDR3 sequence (DNA): TGTGCCACCAGCAGAGATCCTCTCTATGGCTACACCTTC. Full variable domain (remainder filled in from reference TRBV15 and TRBJ1-2): DAMVIQNPRYQVTQFGKPVTLSCSQTLNHNVMYWYQQKSSQAPKLLFHYYDKDFNNEADTPDNFQSRRPNTSFCFLDIRSPGLGDTAMYLCATSRDPLYGYTFGSGTRLTVV.

The V call is TRBV7-8, the J call TRBJ2-2, with D possibly TRBD1 on 7 matching bases. This CDR3 is 15 amino acids long. Germline CDR1 and CDR2: SGHVS and FQNEAQ. Trimming cost V 4 bases and J 3 bases, with 12 bases left between them. The CDR3 sequence is CASSWGDRHTGELFF. DNA for the CDR3: TGTGCCAGCAGCTGGGGGGACAGACACACCGGGGAGCTGTTTTTT.

The chain uses TRBV7-2 and TRBJ2-7; 11 nucleotides agree with TRBD2. CDR3 size: 15 residues. V was pared by 1 base and J by 1 base, with 0 bases of the junction left unmatched. Per the germline V gene, CDR1 is SGHTA and CDR2 is FQGNSA. This CDR3 reads CASSLVAGGSYEQYF. The DNA for the CDR3 is TGTGCCAGCAGCTTAGTAGCGGGGGGGTCCTACGAGCAGTACTTC.

This rearrangement joins TRBV9 to TRBJ1-4, with D tentatively TRBD1 (5 bases). This CDR3 has 14 amino acids. The V end was cut by 0 bases, the J end by 8 bases, with 11 bases between. CDR1 and CDR2 (germline): SGDLS, YYNGEE. CDR3 bases: TGTGCCAGCAGCGTAGGGGGTGCAGGGGAAAAACTGTTTTTT. Amino acids: CASSVGGAGEKLFF. The variable domain in full, with the rest retrieved from reference TRBV9 and TRBJ1-4, is DSGVTQTPKHLITATGQRVTLRCSPRSGDLSVYWYQQSLDQGLQFLIQYYNGEERAKGNILERFSAQQFPDLHSELNLSSLELGDSALYFCASSVGGAGEKLFFGSGTQLSVL.

The genes are TRBV19 and TRBJ2-1; weak D call: TRBD1 (5 bases). The CDR3 loop spans 14 amino acids. Germline-derived CDR1 and CDR2 are LNHDA and SQIVND (reference sequence). Trimming removed 7 bases from V and 6 bases from J, with 16 bases in between. The CDR3 here is CASTRGRLRNEQFF. The CDR3 region has the DNA TGTGCCAGTACAAGGGGCAGGTTACGCAATGAGCAGTTCTTC.

In DNA, the CDR3 is TGTGCCAGCAGTTTAAACGGGGGGAGCTCCTACGAGCAGTACTTC. This gives the protein CASSLNGGSSYEQYF. The J gene is TRBJ2-7, the V gene TRBV6-5; the match to TRBD2 covers 7 bases. This CDR3 has 15 residues. With 4 bases clipped from V and 0 bases from J, the junction kept 6 bases outside the gene matches. The V gene's germline CDR1 is MNHEY and CDR2 SVGAGI.